This TCR beta chain was recovered during a study of T cells in Graves' hyperthyroidism and ophthalmopathy (dated by TCRdb to the late 2010s). Study-wide context: Peripheral blood samples were taken at the time of initial diagnosis, prior to any treatment. A discovery cohort of about a hundred patients, 43 with Graves' ophthalmopathy and 57 with stable Graves' hyperthyroidism, was used to find distinguishing TCR V-J signatures. Prospective prediction of ophthalmopathy was tested in an independent validation cohort consisting of about 19 hyperthyroidism patients and around 16 patients who later progressed to ophthalmopathy. The 100 discovery patients were randomly split 7:3 into training and test sets. Thyroid tissue and blood T-cell repertoires from several Graves' hyperthyroidism patients were also compared in the study. Once sampling was done, hyperthyroidism patients were given methimazole at a starting dose of 30 mg daily, whereas ophthalmopathy patients were given high-dose intravenous methylprednisolone. According to the paper, TCR Vbeta CDR3 sequencing was carried out on 135 peripheral blood samples, which came from under 50 ophthalmopathy, 80 or so hyperthyroidism and about 17 progressor patients. Study-level results and caveats: A 13 V-J signature model separated ophthalmopathy from stable hyperthyroidism, with around 91% sensitivity and roughly 82% specificity in cross-validation and 80%/75% in testing. Sample size was not statistically predetermined, and investigators were not blinded to group allocation. Most expanded thyroid clonotypes (frequency above 0.001) were also found in blood, which suggests that blood repertoires may mirror thyroid immune responses. In validation, the model predicted progression to ophthalmopathy a median of around six months before onset, with roughly 70% sensitivity and roughly 77% specificity.

TCR beta CDR3 regions were amplified from RNA transcripts. A first-round RT-PCR of the TCR CDR3 used the HTBI primer set with the Qiagen OneStep RT-PCR kit. Libraries were constructed in a second round of multiplex PCR, after which size selection and purification were performed. Libraries were sequenced paired-end with 100 bp reads on an Illumina HiSeq2000. The original pipeline was this. Raw data were processed with SOAPnuke, discarding reads with adapters, uncalled bases, mean Phred below 15, or no exact constant-primer or identifier match. High-quality paired reads were merged with COPE v1.2.5, and unique nucleotide sequences were defined as clonotypes. MiTCR v1.1 was used to align clonotypes to the IMGT TRBV, TRBD and TRBJ reference segments. The analysis included only V-J combinations with a frequency above 0.0001, which together covered approximately 99% of the repertoires. A TCS score was defined as the ratio of F50 (clonal expansion) to E x V (chaos), with BLOSUM62-based TCRdist applied between CDR3 peptides within each V-J. Welch's t-statistics and random forest reduced 450 to 600 V-J features to 13, which were used in a naive Bayes classifier (R e1071). TCRdb trimmed public reads at Q25 via fastp, called clones via MiXCR and kept in-frame beta chains. CDR3 protein sequences are deduplicated, and each keeps its most common genes and DNA. These V and J calls rely on TCRdb rather than the paper's analysis. In this sample the table shows about 420,000 distinct CDR3 sequences, 15% to 18% of which occur a single time. In total, the top ten clones hold 14% of the sample.

Germline trimming amounts to 4 bases on V and 9 bases on J, with 6 as the count of junction bases outside the gene matches. Its CDR3 holds 14 amino acids, cysteine through phenylalanine. Left in the record is the CDR3 DNA by itself, 42 bases read in frame from the first base. From a lookup of the germline V gene (reference sequence), CDR1 and CDR2 are LGHDT and YNNKEL. Comment on this clonotype: The antigen it recognizes is unknown. No qualities accompany the bases; no much larger clone lies one base away.

Stable Graves' hyperthyroidism was defined as the absence of progression to ophthalmopathy over 18 months of follow-up. Hyperthyroidism patients were newly diagnosed, with disease duration under 2 months, and aged 18 to 65 years. Patients with uncontrolled infections, other autoimmune diseases, pregnancy or lactation were excluded. Diagnoses were established on the basis of clinical symptoms, serum thyroxine and TRAb, thyroid ultrasound, and orbital computed tomography. PBMCs were isolated from 7.5 to 10 ml of fresh peripheral blood by Ficoll-Paque density gradient centrifugation. Total RNA was extracted with Trizol reagent, and quality was checked on an Agilent 2100 Bioanalyzer.

Sequencing was carried out using blood. This chain joins TRBV3-1 to TRBJ1-6; a stretch of 7 junction bases matches TRBD1. The clonotype originates from a woman aged 18 to 35 with Graves' hyperthyroidism. The CDR3: CASSRKGASSPLHF. The DNA sequence is given as TGTGCCAGCAGCCGGAAGGGGGCGAGTTCACCCCTCCACTTT.